A selection of T cell receptor beta chains follows, all from one sample in a study of blood T cell repertoires in COVID-19. The table came from immunoSEQ multiplex PCR; TCRdb's copy has only in-frame clones and leaves some out. The sample gives nearly 95,000 clones, about 90% of which show up once; 7% to 9% is in the top ten. Sequenced input: peripheral blood. These receptors came from a human donor with acute or convalescent COVID-19. The donor label of this sample is uncertain. CDR3s include the opening cysteine and the closing phenylalanine or tryptophan. A D gene is named only where the DNA matches it firmly. Only some rows state a clone size, as once, few, many or a class for expanded clones.

j_call,v_call,d_call,clone_size,cdr3_aa,cdr3_nt
TRBJ1-1,TRBV30,-,-,CAVGGMNTEAFF,TGTGCCGTGGGAGGGATGAACACTGAAGCTTTCTTT
TRBJ1-2,TRBV28,-,once,CASSNPSNYGYTF,TGTGCCAGCAGTAATCCTTCTAACTATGGCTACACCTTC
TRBJ2-3,TRBV6-2/TRBV6-3,-,-,CASSYSIAGAPEVTDTQYF,TGTGCCAGCAGTTACTCGATCGCGGGGGCGCCAGAGGTCACAGATACGCAGTATTTT
TRBJ2-7,TRBV28,-,-,CASNSPGAPYEQYF,TGTGCCAGCAATTCACCAGGTGCCCCCTACGAGCAGTACTTC
TRBJ2-3,TRBV7-6,-,-,CASSGGRWSTDTQYF,TGTGCCAGCAGCGGGGGGAGGTGGAGCACAGATACGCAGTATTTT
TRBJ2-7,TRBV6-2/TRBV6-3,TRBD1,-,CASSKAGTGSYYEQYF,TGTGCCAGCAGTAAAGCAGGGACAGGGTCTTACTACGAGCAGTACTTC
TRBJ2-1,TRBV5-1,-,-,CASRVGPTVTLNEQFF,TGCGCCAGCAGGGTTGGGCCAACGGTAACCCTCAATGAGCAGTTCTTC
TRBJ1-4,TRBV11-1,-,-,CASSPGTINEKLFF,TGTGCCAGCAGCCCCGGGACAATTAATGAAAAACTGTTTTTT
TRBJ2-4,TRBV15,-,-,CATSRDGDVNIQYF,TGTGCCACCAGCAGAGACGGAGATGTAAACATTCAGTACTTC
TRBJ1-6,TRBV2,TRBD1,few,CASGGRATRGNNSPLHF,TGTGCCAGCGGTGGTAGGGCAACCAGGGGGAATAATTCACCCCTCCACTTT
TRBJ1-5,TRBV10-2,-,-,CASLGGEGQPQHF,TGCGCCAGCTTAGGAGGGGAAGGTCAGCCCCAGCATTTT
TRBJ2-5,TRBV30,TRBD1,-,CAWNRDRGIGETQYF,TGTGCCTGGAACAGGGACAGGGGTATCGGTGAGACCCAGTACTTC
TRBJ1-3,TRBV2,-,-,CASSESFRGNTIYF,TGTGCCAGCAGTGAGAGTTTCCGTGGAAACACCATATATTTT
TRBJ2-5,TRBV7-9,-,-,CASTWGSQETQYF,TGTGCCAGCACCTGGGGCAGCCAAGAGACCCAGTACTTC
TRBJ1-1,TRBV28,TRBD1,-,CASSSQQGESTEAFF,TGTGCCAGCAGTTCACAACAGGGGGAGTCCACTGAAGCTTTCTTT
TRBJ1-6,TRBV18,TRBD1,-,CASSPRQGGVESPLHF,TGTGCCAGCTCACCGCGACAGGGGGGTGTAGAATCACCCCTCCACTTT
TRBJ1-6,TRBV4-1,TRBD1,-,CASSHHRGQDSSPLHF,TGCGCCAGCAGCCATCACAGGGGGCAGGATAGTTCACCCCTCCACTTT
TRBJ1-3,TRBV10-2,-,-,CASSAGSGNTIYF,TGCGCCAGCAGTGCAGGGTCTGGAAACACCATATATTTT
TRBJ2-7,TRBV3-1/TRBV3-2,-,-,CASSQDVRVHEQYF,TGTGCCAGCAGCCAAGATGTCAGGGTCCACGAGCAGTACTTC
TRBJ1-3,TRBV7-6,-,-,CASSLESGSGNTIYF,TGTGCCAGCAGCTTAGAATCCGGCTCTGGAAACACCATATATTTT
TRBJ1-2,TRBV5-1,-,-,CASAQTVGLAGYTF,TGCGCCAGCGCACAGACAGTGGGTCTTGCTGGCTACACCTTC
TRBJ2-1,TRBV7-3,TRBD1,-,CASSFGQGVYNEQFF,TGTGCCAGCAGCTTCGGACAGGGGGTTTACAATGAGCAGTTCTTC
TRBJ2-7,TRBV5-6,-,-,CASSGAGSGSYEQYF,TGTGCCAGCAGCGGCGCCGGGTCTGGGTCCTACGAGCAGTACTTC
TRBJ1-5,TRBV11-2,-,-,CASSLGGLLGQPQHF,TGTGCCAGCAGCCTGGGGGGTCTTCTGGGGCAGCCCCAGCATTTT
TRBJ1-1,TRBV11-2,-,-,CASSLIVNTEAFF,TGTGCCAGCAGCTTAATAGTGAACACTGAAGCTTTCTTT
TRBJ2-1,TRBV5-1,-,-,CASSFKGGDNEQFF,TGCGCCAGCAGCTTCAAAGGGGGGGACAATGAGCAGTTCTTC
TRBJ1-6,TRBV7-2,-,-,CASSLLQSSNSPLHF,TGTGCCAGCAGCTTACTCCAGTCCAGTAATTCACCCCTCCACTTT
TRBJ2-7,TRBV12-1,-,-,CASSPSLAGATYEQYF,TGTGCCAGCAGCCCGTCTTTGGCGGGGGCCACCTACGAGCAGTACTTC
TRBJ2-5,TRBV5-1,-,-,CASSLDAQGTGETQYF,TGCGCCAGCAGCTTGGATGCACAGGGTACCGGAGAGACCCAGTACTTC
TRBJ2-3,TRBV24-1,TRBD1,-,CATSDLAGGLDTQYF,TGTGCCACCAGTGATTTGGCAGGGGGCTTAGATACGCAGTATTTT
TRBJ2-7,TRBV30,TRBD1,-,CAWRAGTGIYEQYF,TGTGCCTGGAGGGCCGGGACAGGGATCTACGAGCAGTACTTC
TRBJ1-2,TRBV3-1/TRBV3-2,TRBD1,-,CASSQERKDRANYGYTF,TGTGCCAGCAGCCAAGAAAGAAAGGACAGGGCTAACTATGGCTACACCTTC
TRBJ2-1,TRBV19,TRBD1,-,CASSIMGQGRNNNEQFF,TGTGCCAGTAGTATCATGGGACAGGGGCGTAATAACAATGAGCAGTTCTTC
TRBJ1-3,TRBV4-1,TRBD1,-,CASSQGAGGNTIYF,TGCGCCAGCTCGCAGGGGGCTGGAGGAAACACCATATATTTT
TRBJ2-2,TRBV29-1,TRBD1,-,CSVKDRRSTGELFF,TGCAGCGTTAAGGACAGGCGGAGCACCGGGGAGCTGTTTTTT
TRBJ2-1,TRBV5-1,-,-,CASSSTVPSDEQFF,TGCGCCAGCAGCTCAACGGTACCTTCCGATGAGCAGTTCTTC
TRBJ2-3,TRBV4-3,TRBD1,-,CASSRGQGTDTQYF,TGCGCCAGCAGCAGGGGACAGGGCACAGATACGCAGTATTTT
TRBJ2-7,TRBV18,TRBD2,-,CATGTSGGSYEQYF,TGTGCCACCGGGACTAGCGGGGGGTCCTACGAGCAGTACTTC
TRBJ2-5,TRBV18,TRBD1,-,CASSPGQGVWETQYF,TGTGCCAGCTCACCTGGACAGGGGGTGTGGGAGACCCAGTACTTC
TRBJ2-1,TRBV6-5,-,once,CASSQDKGTYNEQFF,TGTGCCAGCAGCCAGGACAAGGGGACCTACAATGAGCAGTTCTTC
TRBJ1-2,TRBV28,TRBD1,-,CASSRTGGGTNYGYTF,TGTGCCAGCAGCAGGACAGGGGGCGGAACTAACTATGGCTACACCTTC
TRBJ1-3,TRBV10-2,-,once,CASSDVQGGTGNTIYF,TGCGCCAGCAGTGACGTACAGGGTGGTACTGGAAACACCATATATTTT
TRBJ1-6,TRBV5-6,-,-,CASSLQGRNNSPLHF,TGTGCCAGCAGCCTCCAGGGGCGGAATAATTCACCCCTCCACTTT
TRBJ2-2,TRBV7-9,-,-,CASSLIAANTGELFF,TGTGCCAGCAGCTTAATAGCGGCGAACACCGGGGAGCTGTTTTTT
TRBJ1-2,TRBV29-1,-,-,CSVHEGTAYGYTF,TGCAGCGTTCACGAGGGGACTGCCTATGGCTACACCTTC
TRBJ1-6,TRBV20-1,-,-,CSASSGGSSYNSPLHF,TGCAGTGCTAGTTCGGGGGGGAGCTCCTATAATTCACCCCTCCACTTT
TRBJ1-4,TRBV30,-,-,CAWSVQENEKLFF,TGTGCCTGGAGTGTACAGGAGAATGAAAAACTGTTTTTT
TRBJ2-5,TRBV10-3,TRBD2,-,CATSPASGETQYF,TGTGCCACCTCTCCAGCTAGCGGGGAGACCCAGTACTTC
TRBJ2-3,TRBV11-2,TRBD1,-,CASSFMAPGQGDYF,TGTGCCAGCAGCTTTATGGCTCCGGGACAGGGAGATTATTTT
TRBJ2-1,TRBV30,TRBD2,-,CAWSRVAGPEDTFF,TGTGCCTGGAGTAGAGTAGCGGGGCCCGAGGATACGTTCTTC
TRBJ2-5,TRBV9,TRBD1,-,CASSVGQGQETQYF,TGTGCCAGCAGCGTAGGACAGGGCCAAGAGACCCAGTACTTC
TRBJ1-1,TRBV28,-,-,CACTGMTEAFF,TGTGCCTGCACAGGGATGACTGAAGCTTTCTTT
TRBJ2-1,TRBV7-2,-,-,CASSLGPVNNEQFF,TGTGCCAGCAGCTTAGGTCCGGTAAACAATGAGCAGTTCTTC